What follows are 17 T cell receptor beta chains derived from one specimen sequenced in a study of response to subunit inactivated influenza vaccine. Each CDR3 protein gets one entry after TCRdb re-called the RT-PCR reads with MiXCR. The data hold about 800,000 distinct CDR3 sequences, with 20% to 25% observed a single time. Sequenced material: PBMCs from blood, taken more than 4 days after vaccination. Every receptor here comes from a man aged 50 or older who received an inactivated influenza vaccine.

Only a few counts were recorded for this clonotype. J is TRBJ2-1 and V is TRBV4-3; possible D gene TRBD2, 5 bases. Deletions cut 0 bases from V and 9 bases from J, with 21 bases between. The length of the CDR3 is 17 residues. Germline loops: CDR1 LGHNA, CDR2 YSLEER. CDR3 protein: CASSQDIGLSPIFEQFF. Written as DNA, the CDR3 is TGCGCCAGCAGCCAAGATATAGGACTCTCCCCAATTTTTGAGCAGTTCTTC.

This chain links TRBV7-2 with TRBJ1-3, with 7 bases aligning to TRBD1. This CDR3 region has 14 residues. V was pared by 3 bases and J by 4 bases, with 3 bases of the junction left unmatched. The V gene's germline CDR1 is SGHTA and CDR2 FQGNSA. CDR3 amino acids: CASSFMGQGNTIYF. The DNA for the CDR3 is TGTGCCAGCAGCTTCATGGGACAGGGAAACACCATATATTTT.

The gene calls are TRBV7-9 and TRBJ1-1; D remains unclear. Trimming removed 3 bases at V and 6 bases at J, with 11 bases between. This CDR3 has 13 residues. The germline gives CDR1 SEHNR, CDR2 FQNEAQ (reference sequence). CDR3 sequence reads: CASSFRAPPEAFF. The DNA of the CDR3 is TGTGCCAGCAGCTTCCGAGCCCCCCCTGAAGCTTTCTTT.

This rearrangement joins TRBV6-2 or TRBV6-3 to TRBJ1-5; D remains ambiguous. V gave up 2 bases and J gave up 3 bases, with 8 bases separating them. There are 14 residues in the CDR3. Germline lookup yields CDR1 MNHEY and CDR2 SVGEGT. CDR3 sequence reads: CASSYTAINQPQHF. The DNA of the CDR3 is TGTGCCAGCAGTTACACAGCCATCAATCAGCCCCAGCATTTT.

This clonotype was detected a few times. The chain joins TRBV10-3 to TRBJ2-5; 14 bases match TRBD2. The J segment lost 0 bases and the V segment lost 10 bases, leaving 7 bases of the junction unmatched. This CDR3 region has 16 residues. Germline V gives CDR1 ENHRY, CDR2 SYGVKD. The CDR3 reads CATLGTSGGYQETQYF. Here the CDR3 DNA reads TGTGCCACACTGGGGACTAGCGGGGGTTACCAAGAGACCCAGTACTTC.

The rearrangement uses TRBV7-2 and TRBJ2-3; 7 nucleotides match TRBD2. In germline, CDR1 is SGHTA, CDR2 FQGNSA. V lost 3 bases, J lost 2 bases, and 5 bases stayed unmatched. The CDR3 spans 15 residues. As DNA, the CDR3 is TGTGCCAGCAGCTTTGGGGGGGGTTTCACAGATACGCAGTATTTT. Its protein is CASSFGGGFTDTQYF.

This clonotype was seen only a few times. The rearrangement links TRBV12-3 or TRBV12-4 to TRBJ1-1; 7 bases match TRBD1. The CDR3 runs 13 residues. V was pared by 5 bases and J by 5 bases, with 5 bases of the junction left unmatched. For the CDR3, the DNA is TGTGCCAGCAGTGAGACAGGGAGTACTGAAGCTTTCTTT. This codes for CASSETGSTEAFF.

The gene calls are TRBV18 and TRBJ1-1; D gene ambiguous. The V and J ends lost 1 base and 5 bases respectively, with 11 bases between them. CDR1 and CDR2 from the germline V gene are KGHSH and LQKENI. The CDR3 extends over 14 amino acids. This CDR3 reads CASSPQGDRTEAFF. For the CDR3, the DNA is TGTGCCAGCTCACCACAGGGCGATCGGACTGAAGCTTTCTTT.

The sample holds a few counts of this clonotype. The rearrangement links TRBV7-4 to TRBJ2-5; 8 bases line up with TRBD2. This CDR3 comprises 17 residues. After removal of 2 bases from V and 5 bases from J, the junction contained 13 bases not matched to a gene. Germline V lookup: CDR1 SGHVT, CDR2 SQSDAQ. DNA of the CDR3: TGTGCCAGCAGCTTACCGTCAGCGGGGGCCACGGTGGAGACCCAGTACTTC. Translation gives CASSLPSAGATVETQYF. The complete variable domain, with remaining parts taken from reference TRBV7-4 and TRBJ2-5, reads GAGVSQSPRYKVAKRGRDVALRCDSISGHVTLYWYRQTLGQGSEVLTYSQSDAQRDKSGRPSGRFSAERPERSVSTLKIQRTEQGDSAVYLCASSLPSAGATVETQYFGPGTRLLVL.

This clonotype was found a few times. The V and J genes are TRBV4-1 and TRBJ2-1, with 9 nucleotides matching TRBD1. V lost 4 bases to trimming and J lost 9 bases; unmatched junction nucleotides: 4. In germline, CDR1 is MGHRA, CDR2 YSYEKL. This CDR3 is 13 amino acids long. CDR3 loop: CASSPGQGGEQFF. The CDR3 DNA reads TGCGCCAGCAGCCCGGGACAGGGTGGTGAGCAGTTCTTC.

The J gene is TRBJ2-1, the V gene TRBV27; 10 positions match TRBD2. With 1 base clipped from V and 5 bases from J, the junction kept 26 bases outside the gene matches. The CDR3 sequence is 23 residues long. Germline assignment: CDR1 MNHEY and CDR2 SMNVEV (reference sequence). The chain's CDR3 is CASSLFDFVWGTSAGLAHNEQFF. Written as DNA, the CDR3 is TGTGCCAGCAGTTTATTCGATTTTGTGTGGGGGACTAGCGCTGGACTAGCGCACAATGAGCAGTTCTTC.

The chain combines TRBV10-3 with TRBJ2-7, with 15 bases lining up with TRBD2. CDR1 is ENHRY and CDR2 is SYGVKD in the germline V gene. Trimming took 4 bases from V and 2 from J; bases not matched to a gene: 3. CDR3 size: 16 residues. CDR3: CAISAWTSGRAYEQYF. For the CDR3, the DNA is TGTGCCATCAGTGCTTGGACTAGCGGGAGGGCCTACGAGCAGTACTTC.

This clonotype was seen only a few times. V is TRBV10-3 and J is TRBJ1-2, with D unresolved. The ends were cut back, 6 bases at V and 4 bases at J, with 12 bases in the middle. This CDR3 is 13 amino acids long. Germline lookup yields CDR1 ENHRY and CDR2 SYGVKD. The CDR3 region is CAIRWTESYGYTF. The CDR3 DNA follows: TGTGCCATCAGGTGGACGGAGTCCTATGGCTACACCTTC.

This clonotype was found many times. The chain joins TRBV10-3 to TRBJ1-2; D is ambiguous. Germline values: CDR1 ENHRY, CDR2 SYGVKD. The CDR3 has 11 amino acids. Trimming took off 5 bases at V and 8 bases at J, with 9 bases between the two ends. CDR3 residues: CAISNSGGYTF. For the CDR3, the DNA is TGTGCCATCAGTAACTCTGGCGGCTACACCTTC.

V usage is TRBV12-3 or TRBV12-4 and J usage is TRBJ1-5; no firm D call. Trimming removed 6 bases from V and 9 bases from J, with 15 bases in between. This CDR3 region has 13 residues. The CDR3 sequence: CASRYLRAGPQHF. DNA for the CDR3: TGTGCCAGCAGGTATCTCCGGGCTGGGCCCCAGCATTTT.

J is TRBJ2-3 and V is TRBV7-2; 7 bases line up with TRBD1. The CDR3 is 14 amino acids. Germline trimming cut 1 base from V and 7 bases from J; bases unmatched to any gene: 5. Germline V lookup: CDR1 SGHTA, CDR2 FQGNSA. CDR3 DNA: TGTGCCAGCAGCTTAGAGGGACAGTCCCATACGCAGTATTTT. Amino acid sequence: CASSLEGQSHTQYF.

In this sample, this clonotype turned up a few times. The chain is built from TRBV4-2 and TRBJ2-7, with TRBD2 matching over 16 bases. With 4 bases clipped from V and 2 bases from J, the junction kept 11 bases outside the gene matches. The CDR3 has 19 amino acids. CDR1 and CDR2 from the germline V gene are LGHNA and YNFKEQ. CDR3 loop: CASSPAGLAGGEDPYEQYF. In nucleotides, the CDR3 is TGTGCCAGCAGCCCCGCGGGACTAGCGGGAGGGGAGGATCCCTACGAGCAGTACTTC.